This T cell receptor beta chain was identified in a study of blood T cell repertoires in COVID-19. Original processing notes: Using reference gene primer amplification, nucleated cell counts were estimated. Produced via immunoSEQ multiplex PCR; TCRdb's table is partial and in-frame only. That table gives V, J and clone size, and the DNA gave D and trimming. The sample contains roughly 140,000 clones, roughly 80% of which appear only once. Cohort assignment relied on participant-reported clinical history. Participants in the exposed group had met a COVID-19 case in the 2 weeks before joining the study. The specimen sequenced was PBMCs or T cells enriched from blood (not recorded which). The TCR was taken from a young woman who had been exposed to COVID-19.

CDR3 sequence reads: CASRAGTTNEKLFF. CDR3 DNA: TGTGCCAGCAGGGCAGGTACAACTAATGAAAAACTGTTTTTT. The chain couples TRBV6-5 to TRBJ1-4; D is uncertain. This CDR3 has 14 residues. V lost 6 bases to trimming and J lost 0 bases, with 8 bases between them. Germline CDR1 and CDR2: MNHEY and SVGAGI.